Listed below are T cell receptor beta chains from one sample, sequenced in a study of blood T cells in healthy people across ages. One entry per CDR3 protein, called by TCRdb with MiXCR from the 5' RACE reads. The data hold fewer than 600,000 distinct CDR3 sequences, with approximately 26% observed a single time. The same specimen was also included in a second study, on T cells of mothers and their children.

Sequencing input: blood. These receptors all come from a boy aged 2 to 10 in good health. Each CDR3 is given without its conserved first and last residue.

J	V	CDR3
TRBJ2-3	TRBV29-1	SVESTGDTQY
TRBJ1-1	TRBV9	ASNGQSNTEAF
TRBJ2-1	TRBV4-3	ASSQSAGDNEQF
TRBJ1-5	TRBV12-3/TRBV12-4	ASSLQGASNQPQH
TRBJ1-1	TRBV7-3	ASSPSRGLEAF
TRBJ2-5	TRBV5-1	ASSLGTAGPGKETQY
TRBJ1-2	TRBV28	ASSFITPEANYGYT
TRBJ1-4	TRBV4-2	ASSQVLGGVNEKLF
TRBJ2-1	TRBV7-9	ASSLGQGGTSGSDEQF
TRBJ1-2	TRBV27	ATTSRTGINGYT
-	TRBV10-3	AISESGIDRGQNEQF
TRBJ1-1	TRBV10-3	AISNNAGAEAF